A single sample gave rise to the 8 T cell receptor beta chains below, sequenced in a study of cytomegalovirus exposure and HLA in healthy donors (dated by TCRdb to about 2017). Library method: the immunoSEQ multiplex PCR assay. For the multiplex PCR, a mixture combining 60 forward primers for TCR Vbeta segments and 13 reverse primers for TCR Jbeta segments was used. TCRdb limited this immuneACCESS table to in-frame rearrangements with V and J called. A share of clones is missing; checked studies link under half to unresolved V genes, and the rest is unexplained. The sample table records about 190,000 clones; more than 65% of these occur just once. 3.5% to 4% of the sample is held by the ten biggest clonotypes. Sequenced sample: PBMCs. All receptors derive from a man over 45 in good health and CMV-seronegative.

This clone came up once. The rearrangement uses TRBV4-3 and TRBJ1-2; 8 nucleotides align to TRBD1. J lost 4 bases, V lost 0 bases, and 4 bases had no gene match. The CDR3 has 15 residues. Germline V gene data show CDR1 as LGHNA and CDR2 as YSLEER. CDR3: CASSQEGQGVYGYTF. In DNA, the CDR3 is TGCGCCAGCAGCCAAGAAGGACAGGGAGTCTATGGCTACACCTTC.

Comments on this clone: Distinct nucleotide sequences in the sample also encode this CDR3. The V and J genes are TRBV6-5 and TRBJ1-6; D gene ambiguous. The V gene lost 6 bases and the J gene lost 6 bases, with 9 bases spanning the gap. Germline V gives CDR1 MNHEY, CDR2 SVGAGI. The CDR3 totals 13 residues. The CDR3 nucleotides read TGTGCCAGCAGGGGCACGTCTAATTCACCCCTCCACTTT. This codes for CASRGTSNSPLHF.

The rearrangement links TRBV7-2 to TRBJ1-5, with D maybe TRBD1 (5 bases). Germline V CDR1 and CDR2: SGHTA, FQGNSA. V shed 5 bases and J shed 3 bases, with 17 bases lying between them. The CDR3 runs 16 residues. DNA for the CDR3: TGTGCCAGCAGCCGGGGGGATGGGGGGTACAATCAGCCCCAGCATTTT. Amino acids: CASSRGDGGYNQPQHF.

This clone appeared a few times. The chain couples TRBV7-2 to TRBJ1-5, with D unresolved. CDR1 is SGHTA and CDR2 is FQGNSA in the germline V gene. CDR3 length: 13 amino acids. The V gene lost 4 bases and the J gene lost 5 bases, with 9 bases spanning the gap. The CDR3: CASSWRLDQPQHF. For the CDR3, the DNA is TGTGCCAGCAGCTGGAGGTTGGATCAGCCCCAGCATTTT.

CDR3 protein: CASSVSDGSGGQEQYF. The CDR3 DNA sequence: TGTGCCAGCAGCGTATCTGATGGTAGCGGGGGGCAAGAGCAGTACTTC. The chain carries TRBV9 and TRBJ2-7; 10 bases align to TRBD2. This CDR3 has 16 amino acids. CDR1 and CDR2 from the germline V gene are SGDLS and YYNGEE. The junction had 11 bases not matched to a gene; V was cut back by 1 base and J by 7 bases.

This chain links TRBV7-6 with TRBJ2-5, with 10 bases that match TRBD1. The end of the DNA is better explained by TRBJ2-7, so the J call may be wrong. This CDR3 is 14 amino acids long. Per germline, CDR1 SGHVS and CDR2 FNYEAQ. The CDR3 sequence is CASSAGTGAYEQYF. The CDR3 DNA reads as TGTGCCAGCAGTGCCGGGACAGGGGCCTACGAGCAGTACTTC.

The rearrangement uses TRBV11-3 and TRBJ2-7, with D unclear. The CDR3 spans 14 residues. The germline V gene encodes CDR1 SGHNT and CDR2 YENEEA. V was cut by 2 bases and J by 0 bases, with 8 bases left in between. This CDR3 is CASSLNGDSYEQYF. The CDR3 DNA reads TGTGCCAGCAGCTTAAATGGAGACTCCTACGAGCAGTACTTC.

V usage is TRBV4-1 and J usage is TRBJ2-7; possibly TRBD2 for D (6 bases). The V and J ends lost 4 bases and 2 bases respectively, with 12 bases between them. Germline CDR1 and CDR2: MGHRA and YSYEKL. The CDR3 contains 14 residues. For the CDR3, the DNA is TGCGCCAGCAGCCGCGGGGCAGGCGCCTACGAGCAGTACTTC. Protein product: CASSRGAGAYEQYF.